These T cell receptor beta chains were read from a single sample in a study of control samples from healthy donors and cancer patients. Method: immunoSEQ multiplex PCR; TCRdb's copy keeps in-frame clones and lacks some. The sample consists of under 200,000 clones, 91% of them appearing once. Sequences were obtained from blood. Receptors were obtained from a woman in her thirties in good health. Each CDR3 is given with its conserved first and last residue. The order of the fields is J gene, V gene, D gene, clone size, CDR3 DNA, CDR3 protein. D genes are given only for firm matches. Expanded clones are given a class, and other clones once, few, many or no size at all.

>TRBJ1-2|TRBV9|TRBD1|-
TGTGCCAGCAGCGGGGACAGGGGATTGCATGGCTACACCTTC
CASSGDRGLHGYTF
>TRBJ1-3|TRBV3-1/TRBV3-2|-|once
TGTGCCAGCACCCCGGACGGCTCTGGAAACACCATATATTTT
CASTPDGSGNTIYF
>TRBJ1-1|TRBV19|-|-
TGTGCCAGTAGTAGGGGGGCATTGAACACTGAAGCTTTCTTT
CASSRGALNTEAFF
>TRBJ2-1|TRBV2|TRBD2|-
TGTGCCAGCAGACTGGGAGGGGTACCCTACAATGAGCAGTTCTTC
CASRLGGVPYNEQFF
>TRBJ1-3|TRBV29-1|-|-
TGCAGCGTTGAAGATTGGAGGGACTCTGGAAACACCATATATTTT
CSVEDWRDSGNTIYF
>TRBJ2-1|TRBV14|TRBD2|-
TGTGCCAGCAGCCAAGATCTGCTAGCGGGGTGGAATGAGCAGTTCTTC
CASSQDLLAGWNEQFF
>TRBJ2-2|TRBV28|-|-
TGTGCCAGCAGTTTAACGGGGCCGAACACCGGGGAGCTGTTTTTT
CASSLTGPNTGELFF
>TRBJ1-1|TRBV5-5|-|-
TGTGCCAGCAGCTTGGGTCAGGGTAGGAACACTGAAGCTTTCTTT
CASSLGQGRNTEAFF
>TRBJ2-2|TRBV11-2|TRBD2|-
TGTGCCAGCAGCTTAGTAGCGGGGACCGGGGAGCTGTTTTTT
CASSLVAGTGELFF
>TRBJ2-7|TRBV7-2|TRBD2|-
TGTGCCAGCAGCTTCCCTGGACTAGCGGGCTCCTACGAGCAGTACTTC
CASSFPGLAGSYEQYF
>TRBJ1-2|TRBV5-4|-|-
TGTGCCAGCAGCTTGATGGACAGACTACTTTATGGCTACACCTTC
CASSLMDRLLYGYTF
>TRBJ2-4|TRBV5-8|-|-
TGTGCCAGCAGCTTGGTCAGGGTTGACATTCAGTACTTC
CASSLVRVDIQYF
>TRBJ2-2|TRBV5-1|TRBD1|-
TGCGCCAGCAGCTACTGGACAGGGGGGAACACCGGGGAGCTGTTTTTT
CASSYWTGGNTGELFF
>TRBJ1-2|TRBV3-1/TRBV3-2|-|-
TGTGCCAGCAGCCGAGGGGTCGGGGACTATGGCTACACCTTC
CASSRGVGDYGYTF
>TRBJ1-2|TRBV5-1|TRBD1|-
TGCGCCAGCAGCTTGGGGGACAGGGAGGCTGGCTACACCTTC
CASSLGDREAGYTF
>TRBJ2-2|TRBV28|TRBD1|-
TGTGCCAGCATCCGGACAGGGGGCGGCGGGGAGCTGTTTTTT
CASIRTGGGGELFF
>TRBJ2-3|TRBV28|TRBD2|-
TGTGCCAGCAGTTGGGGCGGGAGAGGGGCAGATACGCAGTATTTT
CASSWGGRGADTQYF
>TRBJ1-4|TRBV5-1|TRBD1|-
TGCGCCAGCAGGGACAGGGGCAGTTCTAATGAAAAACTGTTTTTT
CASRDRGSSNEKLFF
>TRBJ2-3|TRBV5-1|-|-
TGCGCCAGCAGCTTGACCACAGATACGCAGTATTTT
CASSLTTDTQYF
>TRBJ1-6|TRBV28|TRBD1|-
TGTGCCAGCAGAAATTCCGGGACAGGGTTAGGTTCACCCCTCCACTTT
CASRNSGTGLGSPLHF
>TRBJ2-1|TRBV19|-|-
TGTGCCAGTAGTATAGCCGGGTTCTCCTACAATGAGCAGTTCTTC
CASSIAGFSYNEQFF
>TRBJ2-3|TRBV6-4|TRBD2|few
TGTGCCAGCAGTGAGAGCGGGGGGGCCGATACGCAGTATTTT
CASSESGGADTQYF
>TRBJ1-1|TRBV11-2|-|-
TGTGCCAGCAGCTTAGTCATGGGGAGCACTGAAGCTTTCTTT
CASSLVMGSTEAFF
>TRBJ2-1|TRBV5-3|TRBD2|-
TGTGCCAGAAGCAGGGAGGGTTATCATGAGCAGTTCTTC
CARSREGYHEQFF
>TRBJ2-5|TRBV21-1|-|-
TGTGCCAGCAGCAAGTTAGCGGGGTCTCCTGAAGAGACCCAGTACTTC
CASSKLAGSPEETQYF
>TRBJ2-7|TRBV7-2|-|-
TGTGCCAGCAGCTTAGGAACGGGTTCAACCTACGAGCAGTACTTC
CASSLGTGSTYEQYF
>TRBJ1-6|TRBV25-1|-|-
TGTGCCAGCAGCCCGGGACATAATTCACCCCTCCACTTT
CASSPGHNSPLHF
>TRBJ1-2|TRBV28|-|-
TGTGCCAGCACAGGGGCCTATGGCTACACCTTC
CASTGAYGYTF
>TRBJ1-1|TRBV27|TRBD1|-
TGTGCCAGCAGTTTTGACAGGGGGGGTGGCACTGAAGCTTTCTTT
CASSFDRGGGTEAFF
>TRBJ2-5|TRBV10-3|TRBD2|-
TGTGCCATCTCCGAGCGAGCGGGAGGCGGAGAGACCCAGTACTTC
CAISERAGGGETQYF
>TRBJ1-2|TRBV29-1|TRBD1|-
TGCAGCGGGGGACAGGGGACCCTCTACACCTTC
CSGGQGTLYTF
>TRBJ1-6|TRBV12-3/TRBV12-4|-|-
TGTGCCAGCAGCCCTGGTTCACCCCTCCACTTT
CASSPGSPLHF
>TRBJ1-3|TRBV29-1|-|-
TGCAGCGTTTCGAGCTCTGGAAACACCATATATTTT
CSVSSSGNTIYF
>TRBJ2-7|TRBV11-3|TRBD1|once
TGTGCCAGCAGCCTCGAACAGGGGGCCGAGCAGTACTTC
CASSLEQGAEQYF
>TRBJ1-3|TRBV25-1|TRBD1|-
TGTGCCAGCAGTGGACAGGGGGCTGGAAACACCATATATTTT
CASSGQGAGNTIYF
>TRBJ2-7|TRBV6-5|-|once
TGTGCCAGCAGGTGGACGAGCTCCTACGAGCAGTACTTC
CASRWTSSYEQYF
>TRBJ1-3|TRBV18|-|-
TGTGCCAGCTCACCGGACAGTGGGGGAAACACCATATATTTT
CASSPDSGGNTIYF
>TRBJ1-1|TRBV6-5|-|-
TGTGCCAGCAGTTACCAACGACAGGTTAACACTGAAGCTTTCTTT
CASSYQRQVNTEAFF
>TRBJ1-4|TRBV6-5|-|-
TGTGCCAGCAGTTACAGGGAGGATGAAAAACTGTTTTTT
CASSYREDEKLFF
>TRBJ1-2|TRBV6-2/TRBV6-3|-|-
TGTGCCAGCAGTGGAACCGACTGGTCTAACTATGGCTACACCTTC
CASSGTDWSNYGYTF
>TRBJ1-3|TRBV27|-|-
TGTGCCAGCAGTTTATCGTCAGGGATTGGAAACACCATATATTTT
CASSLSSGIGNTIYF
>TRBJ1-5|TRBV2|-|-
TGTGCCAGCAGTGTAGGTATAAATCAGCCCCAGCATTTT
CASSVGINQPQHF
>TRBJ2-3|TRBV15|-|-
TGTGCCACCAGCACTTGGCTTAAGTTCACAGATACGCAGTATTTT
CATSTWLKFTDTQYF
>TRBJ2-1|TRBV11-3|TRBD2|-
TGTGCCAGCAGCTTAGGGGGGACTAGCCCCTACAATGAGCAGTTCTTC
CASSLGGTSPYNEQFF
>TRBJ1-1|TRBV15|TRBD1|-
TGTGCCACCAGCAGAATACAGGGGAGGTGGGACACTGAAGCTTTCTTT
CATSRIQGRWDTEAFF
>TRBJ2-1|TRBV5-6|-|-
TGTGCCAGCAGCTTTCAAGGGGGCAATGAGCAGTTCTTC
CASSFQGGNEQFF
>TRBJ2-3|TRBV18|TRBD2|-
TGTGCCAGCTCACGGGGACTAGCGGGAGGTGGAGATACGCAGTATTTT
CASSRGLAGGGDTQYF
>TRBJ1-5|TRBV27|-|-
TGTGCCAGCAGTTTATGGGGGGCTGGTCAGCCCCAGCATTTT
CASSLWGAGQPQHF
>TRBJ2-4|TRBV5-6|-|-
TGTGCCAGCAGCCGGGACAACATTCAGTACTTC
CASSRDNIQYF
>TRBJ1-2|TRBV6-5|-|once
TGTGCCAGCAGTTACGGGGCGGGATACACCTATGGCTACACCTTC
CASSYGAGYTYGYTF
>TRBJ2-7|TRBV7-6|-|-
TGTGCCAGCAGCTTAGGCCTCAGGGCCTACGAGCAGTACTTC
CASSLGLRAYEQYF
>TRBJ2-5|TRBV28|-|-
TGTGCCAGCAGTTTGGGCGGGACCCAAGAGACCCAGTACTTC
CASSLGGTQETQYF
>TRBJ2-3|TRBV6-5|-|-
TGTGCCAGCAGTTACCAGGGCCGCACAGATACGCAGTATTTT
CASSYQGRTDTQYF